This is a list of T cell receptor beta chains from one sample in a study of blood T cell repertoires in COVID-19. Measured with immunoSEQ multiplex PCR; TCRdb has only the in-frame clones, and not every one. The table lists 200,000 to 300,000 clones, about four fifths of them singletons. Source material: PBMCs or T cells enriched from blood (not recorded which). These receptors came from a middle-aged woman who had been exposed to COVID-19. Each CDR3 is given with its conserved first and last residue.

v_gene	j_gene	CDR3aa
TRBV5-4	TRBJ1-2	CASSLIQGASGYTF
TRBV7-2	TRBJ1-2	CASSLVGGSHGYTF
TRBV24-1	TRBJ1-6	CATSDLVLPNSPLHF
TRBV4-3	TRBJ2-7	CASSQEYRGGVSYEQYF
TRBV19	TRBJ1-5	CASSISSGQGSQPQHF
TRBV5-5	TRBJ2-1	CASSLASGGYNEQFF
TRBV11-2	TRBJ2-4	CASSLRGGPKNIQYF
TRBV3-1/TRBV3-2	TRBJ2-5	CASSRGEQGRKETQYF
TRBV2	TRBJ2-7	CASSPGTSGARRLKQYF
TRBV6-5	TRBJ2-2	CASSWTSGNTGELFF
TRBV6-5	TRBJ1-5	CASSFGQRQPQHF
TRBV2	TRBJ2-2	CASSRSLELFF
TRBV5-1	TRBJ1-1	CASSRGGDGEAFF
TRBV29-1	TRBJ1-1	CSVEPDRQNTEAFF
TRBV18	TRBJ1-6	CASSPNNRDSPLHF
TRBV5-1	TRBJ2-2	CASTRAGGTTGELFF
TRBV7-6	TRBJ1-1	CASSPRTGKGSGEAFF
TRBV5-4	TRBJ2-2	CASSGGLAYTGELFF
TRBV7-7	TRBJ2-2	CASSSGQGIGTGELFF
TRBV28	TRBJ1-5	CASRSPGQGPQPQHF
TRBV6-5	TRBJ1-2	CASSRTREGYYGYTF
TRBV7-2	TRBJ2-2	CASSLTDTGELFF
TRBV5-6	TRBJ1-1	CASSLGQITEAFF
TRBV7-3	TRBJ1-1	CASSLGGGRMNTEAFF
TRBV23-1	TRBJ2-6	CASSQRDRGAGANVLTF
TRBV2	TRBJ2-7	CASTQRTGEGEQYF
TRBV7-9	TRBJ2-1	CASSPRTGDSRYNEQFF
TRBV7-9	TRBJ2-1	CASSMRDRDSYNEQFF
TRBV19	TRBJ1-6	CASSPTGQINSPLHF